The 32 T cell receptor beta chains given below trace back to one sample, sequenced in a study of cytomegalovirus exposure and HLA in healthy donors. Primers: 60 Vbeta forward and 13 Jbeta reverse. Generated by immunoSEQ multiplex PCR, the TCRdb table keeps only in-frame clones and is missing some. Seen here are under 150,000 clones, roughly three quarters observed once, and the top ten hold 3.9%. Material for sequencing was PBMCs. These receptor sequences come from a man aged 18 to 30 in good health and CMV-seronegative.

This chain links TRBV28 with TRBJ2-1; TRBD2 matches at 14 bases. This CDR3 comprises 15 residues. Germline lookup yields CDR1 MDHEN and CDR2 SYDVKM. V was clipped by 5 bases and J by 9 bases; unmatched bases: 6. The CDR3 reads CASSPTGLAGAEQFF. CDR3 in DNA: TGTGCCAGCAGTCCTACGGGACTAGCGGGAGCTGAGCAGTTCTTC.

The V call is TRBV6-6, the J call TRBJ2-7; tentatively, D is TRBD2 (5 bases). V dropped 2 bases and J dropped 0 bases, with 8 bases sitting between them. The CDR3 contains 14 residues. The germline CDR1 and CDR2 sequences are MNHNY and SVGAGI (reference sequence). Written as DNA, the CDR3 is TGTGCCAGCAGTTACCCGGGGTACTCCTACGAGCAGTACTTC. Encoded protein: CASSYPGYSYEQYF.

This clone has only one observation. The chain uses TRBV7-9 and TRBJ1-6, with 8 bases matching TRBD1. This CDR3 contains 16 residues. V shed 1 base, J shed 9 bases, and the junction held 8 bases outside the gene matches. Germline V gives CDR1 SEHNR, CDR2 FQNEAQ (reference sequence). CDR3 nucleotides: TGTGCCAGCAGCTTAGAACTCTCGGACAGGGTTTCACCCCTCCACTTT. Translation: CASSLELSDRVSPLHF.

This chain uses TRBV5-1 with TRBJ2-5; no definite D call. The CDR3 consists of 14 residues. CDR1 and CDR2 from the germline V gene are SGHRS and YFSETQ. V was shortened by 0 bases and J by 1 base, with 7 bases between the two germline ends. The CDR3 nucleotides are TGCGCCAGCAGCTTGGGTGGCGGCCAAGAGACCCAGTACTTC. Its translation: CASSLGGGQETQYF.

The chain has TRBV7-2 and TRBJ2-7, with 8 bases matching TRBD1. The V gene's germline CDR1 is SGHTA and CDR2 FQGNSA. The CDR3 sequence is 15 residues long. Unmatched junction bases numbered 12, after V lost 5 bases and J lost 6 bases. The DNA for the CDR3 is TGTGCCAGCAGCCCTCGGGACAGGAGCACAACCGAGCAGTACTTC. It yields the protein CASSPRDRSTTEQYF. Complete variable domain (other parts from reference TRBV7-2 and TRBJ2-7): GAGVSQSPSNKVTEKGKDVELRCDPISGHTALYWYRQSLGQGLEFLIYFQGNSAPDKSGLPSDRFSAERTGGSVSTLTIQRTQQEDSAVYLCASSPRDRSTTEQYFGPGTRLTVT.

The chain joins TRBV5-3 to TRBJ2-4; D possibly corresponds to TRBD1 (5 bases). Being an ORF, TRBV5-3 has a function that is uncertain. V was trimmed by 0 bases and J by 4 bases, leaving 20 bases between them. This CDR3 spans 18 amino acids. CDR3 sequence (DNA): TGTGCCAGAAGCTTGGCCTCCCAGGGTTTATTCCCAAAAAACATTCAGTACTTC. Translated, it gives CARSLASQGLFPKNIQYF.

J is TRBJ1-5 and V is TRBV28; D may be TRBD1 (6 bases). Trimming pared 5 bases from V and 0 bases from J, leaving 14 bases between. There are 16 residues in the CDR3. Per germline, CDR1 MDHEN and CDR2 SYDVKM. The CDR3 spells CASSVQGWDSNQPQHF. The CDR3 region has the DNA TGTGCCAGCAGTGTACAGGGCTGGGATAGCAATCAGCCCCAGCATTTT.

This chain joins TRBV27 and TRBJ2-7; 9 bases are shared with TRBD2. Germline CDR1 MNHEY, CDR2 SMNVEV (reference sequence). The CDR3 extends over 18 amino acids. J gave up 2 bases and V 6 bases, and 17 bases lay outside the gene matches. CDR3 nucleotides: TGTGCCAGCAGGGGGGGGCGGCGGGAGGGGGTGAACCCCTACGAGCAGTACTTC. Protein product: CASRGGRREGVNPYEQYF.

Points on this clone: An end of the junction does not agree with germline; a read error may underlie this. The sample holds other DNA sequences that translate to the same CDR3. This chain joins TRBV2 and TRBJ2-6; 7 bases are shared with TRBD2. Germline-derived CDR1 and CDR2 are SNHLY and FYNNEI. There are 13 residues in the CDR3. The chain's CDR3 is CASSHTAGPAGAF. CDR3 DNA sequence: TGTGCCAGCAGTCACACAGCGGGACCCGCCGGGGCTTTC.

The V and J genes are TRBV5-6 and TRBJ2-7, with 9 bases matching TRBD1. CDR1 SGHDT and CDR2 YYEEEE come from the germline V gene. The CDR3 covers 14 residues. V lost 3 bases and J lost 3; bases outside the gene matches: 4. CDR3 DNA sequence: TGTGCCAGCAGCTGGCAGGGACAGGGCTACGAGCAGTACTTC. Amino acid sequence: CASSWQGQGYEQYF.

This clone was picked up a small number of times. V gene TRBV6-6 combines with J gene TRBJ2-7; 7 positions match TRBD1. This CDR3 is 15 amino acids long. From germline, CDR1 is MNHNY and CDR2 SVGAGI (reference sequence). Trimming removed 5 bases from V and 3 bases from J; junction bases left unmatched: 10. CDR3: CASSDPTGPIYEQYF. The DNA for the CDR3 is TGTGCCAGCAGTGACCCGACAGGGCCTATCTACGAGCAGTACTTC.

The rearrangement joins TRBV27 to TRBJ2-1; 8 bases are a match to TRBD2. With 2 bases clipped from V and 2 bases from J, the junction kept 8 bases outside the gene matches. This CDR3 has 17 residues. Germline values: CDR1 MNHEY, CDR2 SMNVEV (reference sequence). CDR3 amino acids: CASSLSPQRGPYNEQFF. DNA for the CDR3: TGTGCCAGCAGTTTAAGCCCCCAGCGGGGGCCCTACAATGAGCAGTTCTTC.

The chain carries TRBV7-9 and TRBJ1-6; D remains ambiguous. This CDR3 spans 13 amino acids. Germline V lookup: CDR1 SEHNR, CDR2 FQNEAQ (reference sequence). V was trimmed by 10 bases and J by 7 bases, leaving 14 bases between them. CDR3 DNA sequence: TGTGCCACTCGTAGGAGACCCAATTCACCCCTCCACTTT. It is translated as CATRRRPNSPLHF.

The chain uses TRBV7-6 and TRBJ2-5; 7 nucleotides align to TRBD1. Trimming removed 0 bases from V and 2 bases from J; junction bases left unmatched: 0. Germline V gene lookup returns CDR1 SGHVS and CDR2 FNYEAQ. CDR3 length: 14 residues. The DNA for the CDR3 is TGTGCCAGCAGCTTAGCCAGGGGGCAAGAGACCCAGTACTTC. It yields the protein CASSLARGQETQYF.

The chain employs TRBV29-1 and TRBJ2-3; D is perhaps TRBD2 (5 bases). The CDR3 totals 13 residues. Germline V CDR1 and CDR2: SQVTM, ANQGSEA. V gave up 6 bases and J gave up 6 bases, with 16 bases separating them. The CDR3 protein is CSVLALFADTQYF. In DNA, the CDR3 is TGCAGCGTCCTAGCCCTCTTTGCGGATACGCAGTATTTT.

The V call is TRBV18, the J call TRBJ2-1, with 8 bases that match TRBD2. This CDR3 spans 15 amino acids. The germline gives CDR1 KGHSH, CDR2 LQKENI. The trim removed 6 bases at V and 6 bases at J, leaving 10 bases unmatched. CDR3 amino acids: CASSNQMGTSNEQFF. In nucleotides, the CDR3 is TGTGCCAGCTCTAACCAGATGGGGACTAGCAATGAGCAGTTCTTC.

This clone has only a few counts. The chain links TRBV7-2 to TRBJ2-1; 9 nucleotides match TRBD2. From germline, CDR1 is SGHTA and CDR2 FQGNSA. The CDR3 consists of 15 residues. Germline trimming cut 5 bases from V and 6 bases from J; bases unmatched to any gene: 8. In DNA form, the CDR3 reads TGTGCCAGCAGCCTAACCGAGACTAGCGGCAATGAGCAGTTCTTC. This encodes CASSLTETSGNEQFF.

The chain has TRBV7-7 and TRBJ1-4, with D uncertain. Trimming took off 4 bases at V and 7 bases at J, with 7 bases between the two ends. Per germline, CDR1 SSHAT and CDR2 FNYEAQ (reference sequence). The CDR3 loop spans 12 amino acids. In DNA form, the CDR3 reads TGTGCCAGCAGCTCGCCAGGTGAAAAACTGTTTTTT. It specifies CASSSPGEKLFF.

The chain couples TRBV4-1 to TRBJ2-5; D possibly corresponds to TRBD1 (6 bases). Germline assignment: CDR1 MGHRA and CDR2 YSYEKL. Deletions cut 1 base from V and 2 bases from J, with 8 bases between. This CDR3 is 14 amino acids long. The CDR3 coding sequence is TGCGCCAGCAGCCAAGGGGGGCAGCAAGAGACCCAGTACTTC. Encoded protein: CASSQGGQQETQYF.

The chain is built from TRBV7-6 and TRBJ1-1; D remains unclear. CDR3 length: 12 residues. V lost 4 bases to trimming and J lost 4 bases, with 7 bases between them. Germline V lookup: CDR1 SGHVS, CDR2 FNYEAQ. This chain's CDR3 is CASSSPSTEAFF. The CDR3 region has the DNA TGTGCCAGCAGCTCCCCGTCCACTGAAGCTTTCTTT.

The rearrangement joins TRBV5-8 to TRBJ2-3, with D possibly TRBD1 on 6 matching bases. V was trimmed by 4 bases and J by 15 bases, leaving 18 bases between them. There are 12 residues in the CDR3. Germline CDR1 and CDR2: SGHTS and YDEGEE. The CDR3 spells CASSDGSPDRYF. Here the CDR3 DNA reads TGTGCCAGCAGCGACGGATCTCCGGACAGATATTTT.

CDR3 sequence: CASSEALQGTSYEQYF. The DNA for the CDR3 is TGTGCCAGCAGTGAAGCGCTTCAGGGGACCTCCTACGAGCAGTACTTC. The chain recombines TRBV6-1 with TRBJ2-7; tentatively, D is TRBD1 (6 bases). The CDR3 is made up of 16 amino acids. Germline loops: CDR1 MNHNS, CDR2 SASEGT. Trimming shortened V by 0 bases and J by 0 bases, and 12 bases separated the two germline ends.

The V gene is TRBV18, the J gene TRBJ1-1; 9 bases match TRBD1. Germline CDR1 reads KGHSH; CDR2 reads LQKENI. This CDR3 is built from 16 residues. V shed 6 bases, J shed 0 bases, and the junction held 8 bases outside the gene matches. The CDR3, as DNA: TGTGCCAGCTCTCCTGGACAGGGGAGGATGAACACTGAAGCTTTCTTT. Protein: CASSPGQGRMNTEAFF.

CDR3 nucleotide sequence: TGTGCCAGTAGTATTCTAACGGGGAACACTGAAGCTTTCTTT. It specifies CASSILTGNTEAFF. The J gene is TRBJ1-1, the V gene TRBV19; D is unclear. The CDR3 is 14 amino acids. V shed 3 bases and J shed 1 base, with 9 bases lying between them. From germline, CDR1 is LNHDA and CDR2 SQIVND (reference sequence).

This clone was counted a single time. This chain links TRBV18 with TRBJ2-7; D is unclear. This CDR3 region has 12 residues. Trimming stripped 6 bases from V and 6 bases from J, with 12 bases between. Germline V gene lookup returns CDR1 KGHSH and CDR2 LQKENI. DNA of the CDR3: TGTGCCAGCTCCCCGACAAGAGCCGAGCAGTACTTC. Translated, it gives CASSPTRAEQYF.

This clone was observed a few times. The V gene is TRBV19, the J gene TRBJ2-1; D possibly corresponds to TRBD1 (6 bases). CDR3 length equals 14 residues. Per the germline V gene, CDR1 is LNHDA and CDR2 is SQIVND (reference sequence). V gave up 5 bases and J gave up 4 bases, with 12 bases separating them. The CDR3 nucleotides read TGTGCCAGTAGTTCCCAAGGACAGTACAATGAGCAGTTCTTC. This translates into CASSSQGQYNEQFF.

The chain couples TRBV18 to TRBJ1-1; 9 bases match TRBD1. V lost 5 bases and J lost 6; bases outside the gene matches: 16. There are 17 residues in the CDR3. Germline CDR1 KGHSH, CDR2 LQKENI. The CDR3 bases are TGTGCCAGCTCAGCCCTATATAGGGGACAGGGTCTCTCTGAAGCTTTCTTT. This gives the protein CASSALYRGQGLSEAFF.

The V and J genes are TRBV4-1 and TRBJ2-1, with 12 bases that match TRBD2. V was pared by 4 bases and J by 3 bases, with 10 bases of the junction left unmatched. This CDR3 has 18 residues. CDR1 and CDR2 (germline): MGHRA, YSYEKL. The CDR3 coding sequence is TGCGCCAGCAGCCTAGAGGGAAGACTAGCGGGAGTCTACAATGAGCAGTTCTTC. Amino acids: CASSLEGRLAGVYNEQFF.

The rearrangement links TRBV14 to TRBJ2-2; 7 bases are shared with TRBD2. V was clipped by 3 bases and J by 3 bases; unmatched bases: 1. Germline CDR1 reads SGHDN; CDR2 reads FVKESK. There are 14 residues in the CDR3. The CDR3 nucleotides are TGTGCCAGCAGCCAGGGACTATACACCGGGGAGCTGTTTTTT. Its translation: CASSQGLYTGELFF.

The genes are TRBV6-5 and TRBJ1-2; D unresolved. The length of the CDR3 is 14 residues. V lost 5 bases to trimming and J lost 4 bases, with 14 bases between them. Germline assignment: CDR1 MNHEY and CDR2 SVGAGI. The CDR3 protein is CASSQYRVGYGYTF. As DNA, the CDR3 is TGTGCCAGCAGTCAATATCGGGTTGGCTATGGCTACACCTTC.

DNA for the CDR3: TGTGCCAGCAGCGTAGGAACGGGAAGTACAGATACGCAGTATTTT. This sequence encodes CASSVGTGSTDTQYF. This rearrangement joins TRBV9 to TRBJ2-3; a possible D gene is TRBD2 (5 bases). The CDR3 consists of 15 residues. Germline CDR1 is SGDLS and CDR2 is YYNGEE. V lost 0 bases and J 3 bases, leaving 11 bases between the germline ends.

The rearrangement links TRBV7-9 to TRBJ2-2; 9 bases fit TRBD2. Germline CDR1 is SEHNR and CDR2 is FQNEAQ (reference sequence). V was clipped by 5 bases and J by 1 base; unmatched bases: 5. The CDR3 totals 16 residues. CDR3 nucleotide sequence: TGTGCCAGCAGCCCTACAGCGGGGGGGAACACCGGGGAGCTGTTTTTT. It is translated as CASSPTAGGNTGELFF.